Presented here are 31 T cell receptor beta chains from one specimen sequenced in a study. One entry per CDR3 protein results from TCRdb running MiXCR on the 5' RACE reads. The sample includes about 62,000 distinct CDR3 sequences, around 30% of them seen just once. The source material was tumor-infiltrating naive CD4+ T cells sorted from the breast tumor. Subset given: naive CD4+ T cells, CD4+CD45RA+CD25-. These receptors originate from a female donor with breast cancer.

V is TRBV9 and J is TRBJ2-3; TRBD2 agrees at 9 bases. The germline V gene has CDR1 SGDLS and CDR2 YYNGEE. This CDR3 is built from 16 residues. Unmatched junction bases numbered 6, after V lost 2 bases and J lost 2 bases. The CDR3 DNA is TGTGCCAGCAGCGTCGCGGGAGGGCCGGTCACAGATACGCAGTATTTT. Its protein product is CASSVAGGPVTDTQYF. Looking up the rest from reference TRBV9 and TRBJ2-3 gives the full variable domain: DSGVTQTPKHLITATGQRVTLRCSPRSGDLSVYWYQQSLDQGLQFLIQYYNGEERAKGNILERFSAQQFPDLHSELNLSSLELGDSALYFCASSVAGGPVTDTQYFGPGTRLTVL.

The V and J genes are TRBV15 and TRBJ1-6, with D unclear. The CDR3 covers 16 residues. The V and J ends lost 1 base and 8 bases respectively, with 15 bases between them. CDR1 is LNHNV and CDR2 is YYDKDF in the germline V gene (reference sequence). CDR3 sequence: CATSRAAGNQDSPLHF. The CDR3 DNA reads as TGTGCCACCAGCAGAGCAGCGGGGAATCAGGATTCACCCCTCCACTTT.

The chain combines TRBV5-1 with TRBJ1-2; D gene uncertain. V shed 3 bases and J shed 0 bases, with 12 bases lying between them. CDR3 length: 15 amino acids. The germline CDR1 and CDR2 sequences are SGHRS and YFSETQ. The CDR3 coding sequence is TGCGCCAGCAGCTCTGAGGGCTCCACTAACTATGGCTACACCTTC. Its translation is CASSSEGSTNYGYTF.

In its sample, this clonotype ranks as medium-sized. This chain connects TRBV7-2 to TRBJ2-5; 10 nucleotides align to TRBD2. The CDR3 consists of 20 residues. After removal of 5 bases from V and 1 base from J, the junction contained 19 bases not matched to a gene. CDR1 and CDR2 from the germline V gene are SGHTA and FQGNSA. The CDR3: CASSPAPLAGAARFQETQYF. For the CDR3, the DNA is TGTGCCAGCAGCCCCGCCCCCCTAGCGGGGGCCGCCCGCTTCCAAGAGACCCAGTACTTC.

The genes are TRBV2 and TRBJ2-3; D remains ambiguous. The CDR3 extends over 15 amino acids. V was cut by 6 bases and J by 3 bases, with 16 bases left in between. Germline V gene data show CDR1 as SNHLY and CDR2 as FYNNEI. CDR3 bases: TGTGCCAGCAGCCGACTCCCTCAATCGACAGATACGCAGTATTTT. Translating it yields CASSRLPQSTDTQYF. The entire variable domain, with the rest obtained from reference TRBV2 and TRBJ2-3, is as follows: EPEVTQTPSHQVTQMGQEVILRCVPISNHLYFYWYRQILGQKVEFLVSFYNNEISEKSEIFDDQFSVERPDGSNFTLKIRSTKLEDSAMYFCASSRLPQSTDTQYFGPGTRLTVL.

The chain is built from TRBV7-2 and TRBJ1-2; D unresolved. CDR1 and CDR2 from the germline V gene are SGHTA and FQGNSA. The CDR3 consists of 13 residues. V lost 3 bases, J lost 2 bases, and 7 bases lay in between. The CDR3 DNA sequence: TGTGCCAGCAGCTTTCTGGGAAACTATGGCTACACCTTC. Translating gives CASSFLGNYGYTF.

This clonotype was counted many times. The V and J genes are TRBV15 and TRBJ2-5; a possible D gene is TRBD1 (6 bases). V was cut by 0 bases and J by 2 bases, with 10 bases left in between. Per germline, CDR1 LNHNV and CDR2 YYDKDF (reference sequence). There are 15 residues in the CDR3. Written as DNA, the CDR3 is TGTGCCACCAGCAGAGATCCAGGACAGCAAGAGACCCAGTACTTC. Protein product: CATSRDPGQQETQYF.

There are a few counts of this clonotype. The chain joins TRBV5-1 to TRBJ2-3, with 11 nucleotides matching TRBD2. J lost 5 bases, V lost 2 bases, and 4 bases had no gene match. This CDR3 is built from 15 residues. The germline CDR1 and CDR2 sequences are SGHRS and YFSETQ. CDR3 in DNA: TGCGCCAGCAGCTTTAGCGGGGGGGCTTTAGATACGCAGTATTTT. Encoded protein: CASSFSGGALDTQYF.

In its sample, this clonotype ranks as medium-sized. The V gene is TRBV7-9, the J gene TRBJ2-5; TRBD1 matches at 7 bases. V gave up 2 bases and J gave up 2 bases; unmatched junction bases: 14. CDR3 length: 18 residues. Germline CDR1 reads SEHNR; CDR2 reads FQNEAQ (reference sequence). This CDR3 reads CASSLPKKLQGRQETQYF. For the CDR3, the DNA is TGTGCCAGCAGCTTACCGAAGAAGTTACAGGGGCGGCAAGAGACCCAGTACTTC.

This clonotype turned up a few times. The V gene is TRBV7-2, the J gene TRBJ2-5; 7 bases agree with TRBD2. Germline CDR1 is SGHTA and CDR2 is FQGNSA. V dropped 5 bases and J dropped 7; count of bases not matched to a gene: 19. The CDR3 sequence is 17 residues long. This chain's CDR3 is CASSPQGGLGRFTTQYF. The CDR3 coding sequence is TGTGCCAGCAGCCCCCAAGGAGGACTAGGTCGTTTTACGACCCAGTACTTC.

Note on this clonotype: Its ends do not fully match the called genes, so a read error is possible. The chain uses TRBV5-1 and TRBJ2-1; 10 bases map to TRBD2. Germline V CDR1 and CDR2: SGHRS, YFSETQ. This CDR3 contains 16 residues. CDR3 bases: TGCGCCAGCGGCTTGGTAGCGGGGGGTGGAAACAATGAGCAGTTCTTC. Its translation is CASGLVAGGGNNEQFF. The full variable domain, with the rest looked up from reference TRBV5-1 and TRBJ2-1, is KAGVTQTPRYLIKTRGQQVTLSCSPISGHRSVSWYQQTPGQGLQFLFEYFSETQRNKGNFPGRFSGRQFSNSRSEMNVSTLELGDSALYLCASGLVAGGGNNEQFFGPGTRLTVL.

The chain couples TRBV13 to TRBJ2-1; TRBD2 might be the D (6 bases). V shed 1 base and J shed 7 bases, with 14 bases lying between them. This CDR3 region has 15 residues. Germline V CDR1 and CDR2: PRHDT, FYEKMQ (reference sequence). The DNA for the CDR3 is TGTGCCAGCAGCTTAGCAGCGGGCGAGAGGAATGAGCAGTTCTTC. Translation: CASSLAAGERNEQFF.

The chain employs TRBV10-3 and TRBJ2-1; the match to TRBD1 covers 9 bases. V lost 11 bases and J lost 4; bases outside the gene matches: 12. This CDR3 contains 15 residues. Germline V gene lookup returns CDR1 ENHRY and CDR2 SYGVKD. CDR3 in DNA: TGTGCCGGCAGAATTGCCGGGACAGGGTACAATGAGCAGTTCTTC. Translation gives CAGRIAGTGYNEQFF.

CDR3 amino acids: CASSVDPGRGTKNIQYF. In DNA, the CDR3 is TGTGCCAGCAGCGTAGATCCCGGACGGGGGACCAAAAACATTCAGTACTTC. This chain connects TRBV9 to TRBJ2-4, with D tentatively TRBD2 (6 bases). The CDR3 sequence is 17 residues long. The germline CDR1 and CDR2 sequences are SGDLS and YYNGEE. V shed 0 bases and J shed 2 bases, with 15 bases lying between them. The whole variable domain, remainder taken from reference TRBV9 and TRBJ2-4, is DSGVTQTPKHLITATGQRVTLRCSPRSGDLSVYWYQQSLDQGLQFLIQYYNGEERAKGNILERFSAQQFPDLHSELNLSSLELGDSALYFCASSVDPGRGTKNIQYFGAGTRLSVL.

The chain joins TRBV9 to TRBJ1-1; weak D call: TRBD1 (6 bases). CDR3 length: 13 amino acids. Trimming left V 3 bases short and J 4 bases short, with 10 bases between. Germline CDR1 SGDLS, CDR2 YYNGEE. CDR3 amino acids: CASSGDTITEAFF. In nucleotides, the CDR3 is TGTGCCAGCAGCGGGGACACTATCACTGAAGCTTTCTTT.

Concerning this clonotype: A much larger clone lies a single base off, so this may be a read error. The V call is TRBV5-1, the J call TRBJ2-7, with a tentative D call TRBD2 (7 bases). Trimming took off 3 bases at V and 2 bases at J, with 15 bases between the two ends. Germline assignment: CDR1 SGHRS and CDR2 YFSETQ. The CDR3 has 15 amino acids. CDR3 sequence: CASSWFGGPAYEQYF. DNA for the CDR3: TGCGCCAGCAGCTGGTTCGGGGGGCCGGCCTACGAGCAGTACTTC.

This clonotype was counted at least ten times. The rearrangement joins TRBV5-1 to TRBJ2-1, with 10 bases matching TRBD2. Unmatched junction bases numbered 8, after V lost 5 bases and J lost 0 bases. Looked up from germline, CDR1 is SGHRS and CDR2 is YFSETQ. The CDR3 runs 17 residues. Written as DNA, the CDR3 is TGCGCCAGCAGTTCCGGACTAGCGGTTAGCTCCTACAATGAGCAGTTCTTC. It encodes CASSSGLAVSSYNEQFF.

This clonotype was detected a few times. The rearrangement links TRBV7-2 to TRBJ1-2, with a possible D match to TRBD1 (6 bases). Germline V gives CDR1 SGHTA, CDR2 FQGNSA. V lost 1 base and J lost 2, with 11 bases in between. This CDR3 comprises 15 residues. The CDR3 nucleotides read TGTGCCAGCAGCTTAGTTTCTGGACAGAACTATGGCTACACCTTC. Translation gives CASSLVSGQNYGYTF.

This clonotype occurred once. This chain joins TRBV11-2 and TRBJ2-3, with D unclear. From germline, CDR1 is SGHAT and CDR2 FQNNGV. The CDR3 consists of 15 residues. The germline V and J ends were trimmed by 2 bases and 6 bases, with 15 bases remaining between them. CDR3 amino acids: CASSLSSFPPDTQYF. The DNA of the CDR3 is TGTGCCAGCAGCTTAAGTAGTTTCCCCCCTGATACGCAGTATTTT.

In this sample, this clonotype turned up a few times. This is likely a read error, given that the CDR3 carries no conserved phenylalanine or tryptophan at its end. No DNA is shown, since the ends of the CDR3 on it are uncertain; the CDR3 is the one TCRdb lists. This CDR3 is CSARDHTRTGAVI. The V gene is TRBV20-1, the J gene TRBJ2-7; no DNA check was done on the table's D call, TRBD1. The CDR3 comprises 13 residues, both ends counted. From germline, CDR1 is DFQATT and CDR2 SNEGSKA (reference sequence).

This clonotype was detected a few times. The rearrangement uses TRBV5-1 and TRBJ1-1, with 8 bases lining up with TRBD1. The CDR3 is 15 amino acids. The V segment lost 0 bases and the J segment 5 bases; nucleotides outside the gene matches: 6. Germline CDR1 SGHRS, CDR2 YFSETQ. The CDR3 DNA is TGCGCCAGCAGCTTGGGTCCTACAGGGGGAACTGAAGCTTTCTTT. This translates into CASSLGPTGGTEAFF.

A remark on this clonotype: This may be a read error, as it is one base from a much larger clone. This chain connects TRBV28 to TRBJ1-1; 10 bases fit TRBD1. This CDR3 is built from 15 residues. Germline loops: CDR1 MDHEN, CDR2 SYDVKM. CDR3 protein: CASSIRTGGRTEASF. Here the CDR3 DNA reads TGTGCCAGCAGTATCCGGACAGGGGGACGGACTGAAGCTTCCTTT.

The CDR3 loop reads CASSEKRSASGSTQYF. The CDR3 DNA sequence: TGTGCCAGCAGTGAAAAGCGGTCGGCTAGCGGTTCGACGCAGTATTTT. V is TRBV2 and J is TRBJ2-3; 7 bases agree with TRBD2. CDR1 and CDR2 (germline): SNHLY, FYNNEI. The CDR3 sequence is 16 residues long. Germline trimming cut 2 bases from V and 9 bases from J; bases unmatched to any gene: 14.

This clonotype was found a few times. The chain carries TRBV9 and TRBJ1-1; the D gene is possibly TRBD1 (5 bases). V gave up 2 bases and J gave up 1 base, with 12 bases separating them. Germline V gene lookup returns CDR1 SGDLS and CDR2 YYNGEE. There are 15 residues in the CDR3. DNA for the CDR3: TGTGCCAGCAGCGTGGGCATCACAGGGAACACTGAAGCTTTCTTT. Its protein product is CASSVGITGNTEAFF.

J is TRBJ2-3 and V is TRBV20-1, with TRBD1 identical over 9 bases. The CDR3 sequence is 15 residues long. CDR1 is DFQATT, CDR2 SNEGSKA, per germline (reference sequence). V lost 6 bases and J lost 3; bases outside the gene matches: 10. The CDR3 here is CSATHTGGLTDTQYF. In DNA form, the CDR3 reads TGCAGTGCAACACATACAGGGGGCCTTACAGATACGCAGTATTTT.

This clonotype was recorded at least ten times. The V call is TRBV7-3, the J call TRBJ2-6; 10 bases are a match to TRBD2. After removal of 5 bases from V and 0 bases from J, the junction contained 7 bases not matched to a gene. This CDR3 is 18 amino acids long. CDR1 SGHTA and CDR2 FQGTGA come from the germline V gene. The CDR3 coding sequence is TGTGCCAGCAGCCAAGAGCGGGGGGGCCGCTCTGGGGCCAACGTCCTGACTTTC. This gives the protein CASSQERGGRSGANVLTF.

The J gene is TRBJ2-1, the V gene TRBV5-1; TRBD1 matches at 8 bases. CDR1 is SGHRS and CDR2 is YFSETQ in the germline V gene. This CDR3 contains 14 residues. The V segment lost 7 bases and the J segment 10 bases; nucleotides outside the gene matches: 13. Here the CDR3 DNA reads TGCGCCAGCGCCGGACAGGGAGCTAATGAGGAGCAGTTCTTC. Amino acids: CASAGQGANEEQFF.

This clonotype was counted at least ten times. The CDR3 reads CASSQASRDRVQPQHF. CDR3 sequence (DNA): TGTGCCAGCAGCCAAGCCTCCCGGGACAGGGTTCAGCCCCAGCATTTT. This chain uses TRBV4-2 with TRBJ1-5; 9 positions match TRBD1. Per the germline V gene, CDR1 is LGHNA and CDR2 is YNFKEQ. V shed 1 base, J shed 6 bases, and the junction held 7 bases outside the gene matches. The CDR3 consists of 16 residues.

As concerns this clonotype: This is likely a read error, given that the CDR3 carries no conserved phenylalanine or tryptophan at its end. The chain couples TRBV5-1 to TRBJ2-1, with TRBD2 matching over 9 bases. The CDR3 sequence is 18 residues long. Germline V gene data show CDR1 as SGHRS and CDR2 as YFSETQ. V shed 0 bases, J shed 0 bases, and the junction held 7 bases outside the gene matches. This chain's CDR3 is CASSLETSGVPSYNEQFS. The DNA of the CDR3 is TGCGCCAGCAGCTTGGAGACTAGCGGAGTTCCCTCCTACAATGAGCAGTTCTCC.

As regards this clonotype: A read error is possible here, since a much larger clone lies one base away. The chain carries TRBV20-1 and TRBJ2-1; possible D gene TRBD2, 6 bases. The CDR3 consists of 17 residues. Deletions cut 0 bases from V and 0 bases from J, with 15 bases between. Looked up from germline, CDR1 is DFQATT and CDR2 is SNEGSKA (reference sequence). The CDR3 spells CSARERLALSSYNEQFF. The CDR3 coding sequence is TGCAGTGCTAGAGAACGGCTAGCGCTTAGCTCCTACAATGAGCAGTTCTTC.

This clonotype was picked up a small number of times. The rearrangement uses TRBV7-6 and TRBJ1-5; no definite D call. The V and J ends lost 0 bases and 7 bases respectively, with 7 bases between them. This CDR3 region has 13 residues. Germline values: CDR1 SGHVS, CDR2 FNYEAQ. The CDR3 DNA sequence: TGTGCCAGCAGCTTAGCTCTTAGCCAGCCCCAGCATTTT. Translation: CASSLALSQPQHF.